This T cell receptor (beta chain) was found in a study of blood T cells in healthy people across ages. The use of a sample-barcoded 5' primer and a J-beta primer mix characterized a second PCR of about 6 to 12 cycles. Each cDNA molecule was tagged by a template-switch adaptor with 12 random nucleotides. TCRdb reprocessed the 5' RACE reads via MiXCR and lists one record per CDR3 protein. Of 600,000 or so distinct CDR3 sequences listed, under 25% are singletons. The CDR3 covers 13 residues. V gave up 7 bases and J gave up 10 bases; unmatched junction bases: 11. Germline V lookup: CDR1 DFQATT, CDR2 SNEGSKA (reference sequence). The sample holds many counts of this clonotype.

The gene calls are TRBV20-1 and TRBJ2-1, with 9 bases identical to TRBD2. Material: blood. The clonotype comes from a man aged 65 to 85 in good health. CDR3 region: CSVRTPSGAEQFF. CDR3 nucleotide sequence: TGCAGTGTTCGGACCCCTAGCGGGGCAGAGCAGTTCTTC.